These 32 T cell receptor beta chains originate from one sample sequenced in a study of blood T cells in healthy people across ages. For the second PCR, which ran for roughly 6 to 12 cycles, a sample-barcoded 5' primer and a J-beta primer mix were used. MiXCR, run by TCRdb on the 5' RACE reads, gives a single entry per CDR3 protein. The table lists about a million distinct CDR3 sequences, 48% of them singletons, with under 15% in the top ten. The sequenced material came from blood. These receptors were collected from a man aged 25-45 years in good health.

This chain connects TRBV10-3 to TRBJ2-5, with 10 bases identical to TRBD2. After removal of 6 bases from V and 11 bases from J, the junction contained 12 bases not matched to a gene. Looked up from germline, CDR1 is ENHRY and CDR2 is SYGVKD. The CDR3 totals 14 residues. CDR3 sequence: CAISSGGVYNKQYF. The DNA for the CDR3 is TGTGCCATCAGCAGCGGGGGGGTCTACAATAAGCAGTACTTC.

The table lists this clonotype with a few counts. This chain joins TRBV28 and TRBJ2-7; D perhaps matches TRBD2 (5 bases). This CDR3 spans 14 amino acids. Trimming took 7 bases from V and 0 from J, leaving 13 bases between them. Germline V gene lookup returns CDR1 MDHEN and CDR2 SYDVKM. The DNA for the CDR3 is TGTGCCAGCACCCCCCCCGGGGTCTCCTACGAGCAGTACTTC. Protein sequence: CASTPPGVSYEQYF.

The V call is TRBV20-1, the J call TRBJ2-1, with 7 bases matching TRBD1. CDR1 is DFQATT and CDR2 is SNEGSKA in the germline V gene (reference sequence). J gave up 4 bases and V 1 base, and 10 bases lay outside the gene matches. This CDR3 has 16 amino acids. For the CDR3, the DNA is TGCAGTGCTAGAGTATGGCGGCAGGGGGAGTACAATGAGCAGTTCTTC. This gives the protein CSARVWRQGEYNEQFF.

The J gene is TRBJ1-2, the V gene TRBV28; 7 bases are a match to TRBD1. Trimming at V came to 5 bases and at J to 7 bases, leaving 7 bases not matched to a gene. This CDR3 region has 13 residues. The V gene's germline CDR1 is MDHEN and CDR2 SYDVKM. In DNA, the CDR3 is TGTGCCAGCAGTGGACAGGTTAAGGGTGGCTACACCTTC. Residues: CASSGQVKGGYTF.

This clonotype was seen just once. CDR3 sequence reads: CASSQTVGGSDTQYF. The CDR3 nucleotides are TGTGCCAGCAGCCAAACCGTCGGGGGATCAGATACGCAGTATTTT. The chain uses TRBV12-3 or TRBV12-4 and TRBJ2-3, with D possibly TRBD2 on 6 matching bases. V was pared by 6 bases and J by 4 bases, with 17 bases between. The CDR3 has 15 residues.

V gene TRBV3-1 combines with J gene TRBJ2-3, with TRBD1 identical over 9 bases. Losses at the gene ends were 4 bases for V and 6 bases for J; bases not matched to a gene: 14. Germline loops: CDR1 LGHDT, CDR2 YNNKEL (reference sequence). The CDR3 contains 17 residues. The DNA for the CDR3 is TGTGCCAGCAGCCTTTACGCCGGGACAGGGAAGGGGGATACGCAGTATTTT. It translates to CASSLYAGTGKGDTQYF.

The V gene is TRBV29-1, the J gene TRBJ1-2; perhaps TRBD1 as D (5 bases). Germline loops: CDR1 SQVTM, CDR2 ANQGSEA. CDR3 length equals 14 residues. V lost 4 bases and J 9 bases, leaving 21 bases between the germline ends. CDR3 DNA sequence: TGCAGCGTTGCAGGGACCGACGGCCTCAGTCGCTACACCTTC. It encodes CSVAGTDGLSRYTF.

This sequence joins TRBV4-1 and TRBJ2-5; 7 bases are a match to TRBD1. Germline V gives CDR1 MGHRA, CDR2 YSYEKL. The J segment lost 0 bases and the V segment lost 0 bases, leaving 4 bases of the junction unmatched. This CDR3 is 16 amino acids long. CDR3 in DNA: TGCGCCAGCAGCCAAGAGCCCAGGGGGTACCAAGAGACCCAGTACTTC. Its protein product is CASSQEPRGYQETQYF.

This clonotype has a handful of counts. This chain joins TRBV4-1 and TRBJ2-3; D call uncertain. V was trimmed by 3 bases and J by 1 base, leaving 14 bases between them. CDR3 length equals 16 residues. CDR1 and CDR2 (germline): MGHRA, YSYEKL. CDR3 loop: CASSQQVRLRTDTQYF. Written as DNA, the CDR3 is TGCGCCAGCAGCCAGCAAGTACGGCTACGCACAGATACGCAGTATTTT.

The V and J genes are TRBV25-1 and TRBJ1-4, with TRBD1 matching 10 bases. The J segment lost 5 bases and the V segment lost 0 bases, leaving 6 bases of the junction unmatched. This CDR3 contains 17 residues. Germline V gene lookup returns CDR1 MGHDK and CDR2 SYGVNS. For the CDR3, the DNA is TGTGCCAGCAGTGAATATCGGGCGGGACAGGGGAATGAAAAACTGTTTTTT. Encoded protein: CASSEYRAGQGNEKLFF.

The gene calls are TRBV28 and TRBJ2-7, with a tentative D call TRBD1 (6 bases). This CDR3 comprises 13 residues. Trimming took 10 bases from V and 7 from J, leaving 20 bases between them. Germline V gene sequence: CDR1 MDHEN, CDR2 SYDVKM. CDR3 residues: CATTMGQSKEQYF. The CDR3 DNA reads TGTGCCACCACTATGGGACAAAGCAAAGAGCAGTACTTC.

This chain links TRBV5-1 with TRBJ2-1; possible D gene TRBD2, 7 bases. The length of the CDR3 is 15 residues. Trimming pared 0 bases from V and 6 bases from J, leaving 13 bases between. From germline, CDR1 is SGHRS and CDR2 YFSETQ. The CDR3 DNA reads TGCGCCAGCAGCTTGGAGGGGGGGACACCCAATGAGCAGTTCTTC. Protein product: CASSLEGGTPNEQFF.

On this clonotype: The germline gene is not matched at one end of the junction; a read error may be the cause. V and J are TRBV29-1 and TRBJ1-2; no clear D gene. Germline CDR1 and CDR2: SQVTM and ANQGSEA. This CDR3 spans 13 amino acids. CDR3 coding DNA: TGCAGCGCTGAAGTTCCCAGCCGGGATGGCTACACCTTC. Protein: CSAEVPSRDGYTF. The entire variable domain, with the rest obtained from reference TRBV29-1 and TRBJ1-2, is as follows: SAVISQKPSRDICQRGTSLTIQCQVDSQVTMMFWYRQQPGQSLTLIATANQGSEATYESGFVIDKFPISRPNLTFSTLTVSNMSPEDSSIYLCSAEVPSRDGYTFGSGTRLTVV.

V usage is TRBV5-1 and J usage is TRBJ2-3; weak D call: TRBD1 (6 bases). Trimming stripped 2 bases from V and 4 bases from J, with 14 bases between. Germline-derived CDR1 and CDR2 are SGHRS and YFSETQ. The CDR3 sequence is 15 residues long. As DNA, the CDR3 is TGCGCCAGCAGCTTTGTAGACAGGATGCCAGATACGCAGTATTTT. Protein product: CASSFVDRMPDTQYF.

The chain couples TRBV29-1 to TRBJ2-7; D call uncertain. Germline CDR1 SQVTM, CDR2 ANQGSEA. V was cut by 0 bases and J by 2 bases, with 14 bases left in between. This CDR3 contains 15 residues. As DNA, the CDR3 is TGCAGCGTTGAAGATCAGAGGACGGAGACCTACGAGCAGTACTTC. As protein: CSVEDQRTETYEQYF.

A remark on this clonotype: A read error may be the cause here, since a much bigger clone is one base away. This chain links TRBV4-3 with TRBJ1-2; no clear D gene. V was cut by 6 bases and J by 2 bases, with 7 bases left in between. CDR1 and CDR2 (germline): LGHNA, YSLEER. There are 12 residues in the CDR3. The CDR3 region has the DNA TGCGCCAGCAGGTCTGAGAACTATGGCTACACCTTC. This encodes CASRSENYGYTF.

This rearrangement joins TRBV7-2 to TRBJ1-5; D possibly corresponds to TRBD1 (5 bases). Germline V CDR1 and CDR2: SGHTA, FQGNSA. V lost 5 bases, J lost 0 bases, and 17 bases lay in between. The CDR3 contains 17 residues. CDR3: CASSRGDPIFSNQPQHF. DNA for the CDR3: TGTGCCAGCAGCCGAGGGGACCCCATATTTAGCAATCAGCCCCAGCATTTT.

This chain connects TRBV5-1 to TRBJ2-3; D may match TRBD1 or TRBD2 (5 bases each). V shed 4 bases and J shed 3 bases, with 18 bases lying between them. This CDR3 is 16 amino acids long. Per the germline V gene, CDR1 is SGHRS and CDR2 is YFSETQ. CDR3 sequence reads: CASSQGTLGTTDTQYF. The CDR3 coding sequence is TGCGCCAGCAGCCAAGGGACCCTCGGGACGACAGATACGCAGTATTTT.

In its sample, this clonotype was seen a few times. This could be a read error, since a much larger clone is one nucleotide away. The rearrangement links TRBV7-2 to TRBJ2-5, with TRBD2 identical over 7 bases. Unmatched junction bases numbered 11, after V lost 5 bases and J lost 11 bases. Looked up from germline, CDR1 is SGHTA and CDR2 is FQGNSA. This CDR3 spans 13 amino acids. The CDR3 bases are TGTGCCAGCAGCCCCCCTAGCGGAGTTGAGCAGTACTTC. Translated: CASSPPSGVEQYF.

This sequence joins TRBV27 and TRBJ2-3; D is tentatively TRBD1 or TRBD2 (5 bases each). V lost 0 bases and J lost 1, with 11 bases in between. Germline V gives CDR1 MNHEY, CDR2 SMNVEV (reference sequence). CDR3 length: 16 residues. Here the CDR3 reads CASSLSGQGGTDTQYF. The CDR3 DNA reads as TGTGCCAGCAGTTTATCGGGGCAGGGAGGCACAGATACGCAGTATTTT.

The J gene is TRBJ2-5, the V gene TRBV4-1; D gene uncertain. The better agreement between TRBJ2-7 and the DNA end casts doubt on the J call. CDR1 is MGHRA and CDR2 is YSYEKL in the germline V gene. This CDR3 has 15 residues. The CDR3 sequence is CASSQGQVSWNEQYF. CDR3 DNA: TGCGCCAGCAGCCAAGGGCAGGTATCGTGGAACGAGCAGTACTTC.

This clonotype is a singleton in its sample. The rearrangement uses TRBV4-3 and TRBJ2-3; either TRBD1 or TRBD2 may fit D (6 bases each). V was pared by 3 bases and J by 2 bases, with 9 bases between. CDR3 length: 14 residues. Germline values: CDR1 LGHNA, CDR2 YSLEER. The CDR3 DNA is TGCGCCAGCAGCCATCGGGGGCCCACAGATACGCAGTATTTT. Translation: CASSHRGPTDTQYF.

The chain is built from TRBV7-9 and TRBJ2-1; D unclear. Germline loops: CDR1 SEHNR, CDR2 FQNEAQ (reference sequence). V was trimmed by 5 bases and J by 9 bases, leaving 17 bases between them. The CDR3 has 14 amino acids. This CDR3 is CASSPNSLVGEQFF. As DNA, the CDR3 is TGTGCCAGCAGCCCAAATTCCCTAGTGGGTGAGCAGTTCTTC.

This clonotype was recorded a few times. The CDR3 sequence is CASSQTGTGVFGYGYTF. CDR3 sequence (DNA): TGTGCCAGCAGCCAGACCGGGACAGGGGTATTTGGCTATGGCTACACCTTC. The genes are TRBV7-2 and TRBJ1-2; 10 bases line up with TRBD1. This CDR3 is built from 17 residues. V shed 5 bases, J shed 4 bases, and the junction held 13 bases outside the gene matches. Germline V gene lookup returns CDR1 SGHTA and CDR2 FQGNSA.

This chain joins TRBV12-3 or TRBV12-4 and TRBJ2-7, with 7 bases fitting TRBD2. V gave up 0 bases and J gave up 5 bases; unmatched junction bases: 7. The CDR3 is 15 residues long. As DNA, the CDR3 is TGTGCCAGCAGTTTAGCGGGGACTACTAGGCACGAGCAGTACTTC. Its translation is CASSLAGTTRHEQYF.

This sequence joins TRBV14 and TRBJ2-4; D is unclear. The J call is in doubt because the DNA end fits TRBJ2-7 better. The CDR3 totals 13 residues. Germline CDR1 reads SGHDN; CDR2 reads FVKESK. The CDR3 protein is CASSQDRLNEQYF. The CDR3 nucleotides read TGTGCCAGCAGCCAAGACCGACTGAACGAGCAGTACTTC.

The chain links TRBV4-1 to TRBJ2-7; no reliable D call. The CDR3 consists of 15 residues. Trimming took off 0 bases at V and 1 base at J, with 10 bases between the two ends. CDR1 and CDR2 (germline): MGHRA, YSYEKL. The DNA of the CDR3 is TGCGCCAGCAGCCAAGACCGCCAGGCATCCTACGAGCAGTACTTC. It codes for CASSQDRQASYEQYF.

This chain uses TRBV7-9 with TRBJ2-7; D uncertain. The germline V gene has CDR1 SEHNR and CDR2 FQNEAQ (reference sequence). The V gene lost 2 bases and the J gene lost 5 bases, with 22 bases spanning the gap. The CDR3 is 17 amino acids. CDR3 nucleotide sequence: TGTGCCAGCAGCTTATCCCCTATAGCACGATTCTACCACGAGCAGTACTTC. Protein product: CASSLSPIARFYHEQYF.

For the CDR3, the DNA is TGTGCCAGCAGTGAATACGCTGGAGAGACCCAGTACTTC. Its protein product is CASSEYAGETQYF. The chain combines TRBV25-1 with TRBJ2-7; D remains unclear. The J call is doubtful: the DNA matches TRBJ2-5 better. The CDR3 is 13 residues long. In germline, CDR1 is MGHDK, CDR2 SYGVNS.

This chain uses TRBV21-1 with TRBJ2-7. TRBV21-1 is listed as a pseudogene. The CDR3 is 15 residues long. The CDR3 coding sequence is TGTGCCAGCAGGAGCACAGAGGAGAGCTCCTACGAGCAGTACTTC. This sequence encodes CASRSTEESSYEQYF.

The rearrangement joins TRBV4-1 to TRBJ2-4; D is ambiguous. Germline V gene sequence: CDR1 MGHRA, CDR2 YSYEKL. The V and J ends lost 0 bases and 9 bases respectively, with 6 bases between them. The CDR3 runs to 12 residues. The CDR3 region has the DNA TGCGCCAGCAGCCAAGATCTTGGCATTCAGTACTTC. As protein: CASSQDLGIQYF.

This clonotype was seen only a few times. The rearrangement links TRBV9 to TRBJ2-1; 8 bases are shared with TRBD1. CDR1 is SGDLS, CDR2 YYNGEE, per germline. V shed 0 bases, J shed 6 bases, and the junction held 5 bases outside the gene matches. CDR3 size: 15 residues. CDR3 DNA: TGTGCCAGCAGCGTAGCCCCGACAGGGGTCAATGAGCAGTTCTTC. As protein: CASSVAPTGVNEQFF.